Below are 14 T cell receptor beta chains sequenced from a single sample in a study of Ad26.COV2.S vaccination and SARS-CoV-2 variants. Regarding treatment: around 19 received Ad26.COV2.S at low or high dose, single or two shots; 5 received placebo; per-sample allocation not given. It was on day 63 after the first vaccine or placebo injection that samples were taken. Profiling relied on immunoSEQ multiplex PCR, and the TCRdb table lists in-frame clones only, not all of them. The table has 300,000 to 350,000 clones, roughly 80% seen once; the top ten hold approximately 2.1%. The sample in question was peripheral blood, obtained in a trial of Ad26.COV2.S vaccine versus placebo. The receptors originated from a person aged 18 to 59 who received the Ad26.COV2.S COVID-19 vaccine or a placebo.

This clone showed up just a few times. The V and J genes are TRBV11-3 and TRBJ1-5; D is perhaps TRBD1 (5 bases). Germline V gene lookup returns CDR1 SGHNT and CDR2 YENEEA. Trimming removed 5 bases at V and 6 bases at J, with 26 bases between. The CDR3 is made up of 18 amino acids. The CDR3 sequence is CASSLRDGGEGYPQPQHF. The CDR3 DNA follows: TGTGCCAGCAGCCTCCGGGACGGAGGGGAAGGGTACCCTCAGCCCCAGCATTTT.

This chain links TRBV9 with TRBJ2-1; D uncertain. V was pared by 0 bases and J by 10 bases, with 8 bases between. The CDR3 has 12 amino acids. Germline V gives CDR1 SGDLS, CDR2 YYNGEE. The CDR3 coding sequence is TGTGCCAGCAGCGTAGGCAGAGAGGAGCAGTTCTTC. Translation gives CASSVGREEQFF.

This clone showed up just once. V usage is TRBV28 and J usage is TRBJ1-6; D not certain. Germline V CDR1 and CDR2: MDHEN, SYDVKM. V was cut by 5 bases and J by 8 bases, with 7 bases left in between. This CDR3 has 12 residues. The CDR3 sequence: CASSPLYSPLHF. Written as DNA, the CDR3 is TGTGCCAGCAGTCCACTATATTCACCCCTCCACTTT. Using reference TRBV28 and TRBJ1-6 for the parts outside the CDR3, the full variable domain is DVKVTQSSRYLVKRTGEKVFLECVQDMDHENMFWYRQDPGLGLRLIYFSYDVKMKEKGDIPEGYSVSREKKERFSLILESASTNQTSMYLCASSPLYSPLHFGNGTRLTVT.

In regard to this clone: This sample includes further DNA sequences coding for the same CDR3. The rearrangement links TRBV20-1 to TRBJ2-7; D is unresolved. This CDR3 has 11 amino acids. V dropped 2 bases and J dropped 2 bases, with 4 bases sitting between them. The germline CDR1 and CDR2 sequences are DFQATT and SNEGSKA (reference sequence). CDR3 coding DNA: TGCAGTGCTAGAACAGCCTACGAGCAGTACTTC. Protein sequence: CSARTAYEQYF.

CDR3 nucleotides: TGTGCCAGCACGGCCAGTGACTATGGCTACACCTTC. It is translated as CASTASDYGYTF. The rearrangement links TRBV28 to TRBJ1-2; no reliable D call. CDR1 and CDR2 from the germline V gene are MDHEN and SYDVKM. Trimming removed 7 bases from V and 3 bases from J, with 9 bases in between. The CDR3 is made up of 12 amino acids.

The rearrangement joins TRBV3-1 (or the pseudogene TRBV3-2) to TRBJ2-5; D is tentatively TRBD1 or TRBD2 (5 bases each). The V gene's germline CDR1 is LGHDT and CDR2 YNNKEL (reference sequence). This CDR3 contains 14 residues. V was cut by 3 bases and J by 3 bases, with 11 bases left in between. The CDR3 DNA reads as TGTGCCAGCAGCCACCTAGGGACGGAAGAGACCCAGTACTTC. It is translated as CASSHLGTEETQYF.

This clone occurred a few times. The V gene is TRBV7-3, the J gene TRBJ2-2; 8 nucleotides align to TRBD2. J was trimmed by 4 bases and V by 3 bases; bases with no gene match: 4. The CDR3 sequence is 15 residues long. The germline V gene has CDR1 SGHTA and CDR2 FQGTGA. In DNA form, the CDR3 reads TGTGCCAGCAGCTTGAGCGGGGGCGGCACCGGGGAGCTGTTTTTT. It encodes CASSLSGGGTGELFF.

The CDR3 region is CASSFLLDRINQPQHF. CDR3 bases: TGCGCCAGCAGCTTTCTCCTCGACAGAATCAATCAGCCCCAGCATTTT. The chain links TRBV5-1 to TRBJ1-5; weak D call: TRBD1 (5 bases). CDR1 is SGHRS, CDR2 YFSETQ, per germline. The CDR3 sequence is 16 residues long. Trimming removed 2 bases from V and 3 bases from J, with 15 bases in between.

As for this clone: The same CDR3 arises from other DNA sequences in this sample as well. The CDR3 protein is CASSFLGQGNYEQYF. DNA for the CDR3: TGTGCCAGCAGTTTTTTAGGACAGGGGAATTACGAGCAGTACTTC. The gene calls are TRBV28 and TRBJ2-7; 9 bases align to TRBD1. The junction had 7 bases not matched to a gene; V was cut back by 3 bases and J by 4 bases. Germline assignment: CDR1 MDHEN and CDR2 SYDVKM. The CDR3 length is 15 residues.

V usage is TRBV13 and J usage is TRBJ2-4, with 10 bases identical to TRBD1. The J segment lost 8 bases and the V segment lost 5 bases, leaving 12 bases of the junction unmatched. The CDR3 is 16 residues long. The germline V gene has CDR1 PRHDT and CDR2 FYEKMQ (reference sequence). The DNA of the CDR3 is TGTGCCAGCAGCCATAAGACAGGGGGCGAGGTAGACATTCAGTACTTC. Translated, it gives CASSHKTGGEVDIQYF.

The CDR3 reads CATSDLGGDAREQFF. The CDR3 DNA reads TGTGCCACCAGTGATTTAGGGGGGGACGCGAGGGAGCAGTTCTTC. The rearrangement joins TRBV24-1 to TRBJ2-1, with a possible D match to TRBD2 (7 bases). Germline CDR1 KGHDR, CDR2 SFDVKD. The V end lost 1 base, the J end lost 10 bases, and 16 bases lay between the germline ends. The CDR3 is 15 amino acids.

The chain employs TRBV11-3 and TRBJ2-5, with D perhaps TRBD1 (5 bases). Per the germline V gene, CDR1 is SGHNT and CDR2 is YENEEA. V lost 0 bases and J 5 bases, leaving 13 bases between the germline ends. The CDR3 has 15 amino acids. Written as DNA, the CDR3 is TGTGCCAGCAGCTTAGATCAGGGCCTTACGGAGACCCAGTACTTC. Its protein is CASSLDQGLTETQYF.

This chain connects TRBV9 to TRBJ2-7; no firm D call. Germline CDR1 reads SGDLS; CDR2 reads YYNGEE. V was cut by 0 bases and J by 0 bases, with 7 bases left in between. The CDR3 covers 14 residues. CDR3 sequence reads: CASSVVASSYEQYF. For the CDR3, the DNA is TGTGCCAGCAGCGTAGTCGCGAGCTCCTACGAGCAGTACTTC.

This sequence joins TRBV5-1 and TRBJ1-4; TRBD1 is a possible D gene (5 bases). Germline V gives CDR1 SGHRS, CDR2 YFSETQ. Deletions cut 3 bases from V and 3 bases from J, with 9 bases between. The CDR3 loop spans 14 amino acids. CDR3 loop: CASSSGTPNEKLFF. CDR3 DNA: TGCGCCAGCAGCTCCGGGACCCCTAATGAAAAACTGTTTTTT.